These T cell receptor beta chains were read from a single sample in a study of blood T cell repertoires in COVID-19. Using immunoSEQ multiplex PCR, the repertoire was profiled, and TCRdb retains in-frame clones only, with some absent. The data hold approximately 170,000 clones, with around 82% observed a single time. The sequenced sample consisted of peripheral blood. The receptors were gathered from a human donor with acute or convalescent COVID-19. The donor label of this sample is uncertain. CDR3s include the opening cysteine and the closing phenylalanine or tryptophan. D genes are given only for firm matches. Rows may omit the clone size; those that give it use once, few, many or a size class.

V gene: TRBV28; clone size: once; D gene: NA; J gene: TRBJ1-1; CDR3 protein: CASNQGPVAEAFF; CDR3 DNA: TGTGCCAGCAACCAGGGGCCCGTAGCTGAAGCTTTCTTT
V gene: TRBV30; clone size: many; D gene: TRBD1; J gene: TRBJ1-6; CDR3 protein: CAWSLGGATSPLHF; CDR3 DNA: TGTGCCTGGAGTCTAGGGGGCGCTACGTCACCCCTCCACTTT
V gene: TRBV20-1; clone size: NA; D gene: NA; J gene: TRBJ1-5; CDR3 protein: CSASYGRSGPQPQHF; CDR3 DNA: TGCAGTGCTAGTTACGGCAGGTCAGGCCCTCAGCCCCAGCATTTT
V gene: TRBV28; clone size: NA; D gene: NA; J gene: TRBJ2-5; CDR3 protein: CASSPPRGERETQYF; CDR3 DNA: TGTGCCAGCAGCCCCCCGCGGGGCGAACGAGAGACCCAGTACTTC
V gene: TRBV9; clone size: NA; D gene: TRBD1; J gene: TRBJ2-1; CDR3 protein: CASSVLGTGSYNEQFF; CDR3 DNA: TGTGCCAGCAGCGTTCTAGGGACAGGGAGCTACAATGAGCAGTTCTTC
V gene: TRBV10-3; clone size: NA; D gene: TRBD1; J gene: TRBJ1-1; CDR3 protein: CAISGRGRQMNTEAFF; CDR3 DNA: TGTGCCATCAGTGGTAGGGGGCGCCAAATGAACACTGAAGCTTTCTTT
V gene: TRBV19; clone size: NA; D gene: TRBD1; J gene: TRBJ1-6; CDR3 protein: CASSTPDRNNSPLHF; CDR3 DNA: TGTGCCAGTAGTACCCCGGACAGGAATAATTCACCCCTCCACTTT
V gene: TRBV5-1; clone size: NA; D gene: TRBD1; J gene: TRBJ2-7; CDR3 protein: CASSLDGTGYYEQYF; CDR3 DNA: TGCGCCAGCAGCTTGGACGGGACAGGGTACTACGAGCAGTACTTC
V gene: TRBV6-5; clone size: NA; D gene: NA; J gene: TRBJ1-1; CDR3 protein: CASNRGGISNTEAFF; CDR3 DNA: TGTGCCAGCAATCGCGGAGGGATATCGAACACTGAAGCTTTCTTT
V gene: TRBV28; clone size: NA; D gene: NA; J gene: TRBJ2-7; CDR3 protein: CASSSVAAYEQYF; CDR3 DNA: TGTGCCAGCAGTTCCGTAGCGGCCTACGAGCAGTACTTC
V gene: TRBV4-2; clone size: NA; D gene: TRBD1; J gene: TRBJ1-4; CDR3 protein: CASSQLTGGEKLFF; CDR3 DNA: TGTGCCAGCAGCCAATTGACAGGGGGGGAAAAACTGTTTTTT
V gene: TRBV28; clone size: once; D gene: NA; J gene: TRBJ1-4; CDR3 protein: CASSVRFDEKLFF; CDR3 DNA: TGTGCCAGCAGTGTGCGGTTCGATGAAAAACTGTTTTTT
V gene: TRBV7-9; clone size: NA; D gene: NA; J gene: TRBJ2-6; CDR3 protein: CASSSSPGANVLTF; CDR3 DNA: TGTGCCAGCAGCTCCTCCCCTGGGGCCAACGTCCTGACTTTC
V gene: TRBV2; clone size: NA; D gene: NA; J gene: TRBJ2-1; CDR3 protein: CASSDSYNEQFF; CDR3 DNA: TGTGCCAGCAGCGACAGTTACAATGAGCAGTTCTTC
V gene: TRBV7-2; clone size: once; D gene: TRBD1; J gene: TRBJ1-2; CDR3 protein: CASTPDRIDYGYTF; CDR3 DNA: TGTGCCAGCACCCCGGACAGGATTGACTATGGCTACACCTTC
V gene: TRBV25-1; clone size: NA; D gene: NA; J gene: TRBJ2-3; CDR3 protein: CASKGYTDTQYF; CDR3 DNA: TGTGCCAGCAAGGGGTACACAGATACGCAGTATTTT
V gene: TRBV30; clone size: NA; D gene: NA; J gene: TRBJ1-1; CDR3 protein: CAWSVGGGTEAFF; CDR3 DNA: TGTGCCTGGAGTGTCGGGGGAGGCACTGAAGCTTTCTTT
V gene: TRBV11-3; clone size: NA; D gene: NA; J gene: TRBJ1-1; CDR3 protein: CASSLGGVSEAFF; CDR3 DNA: TGTGCCAGCAGCTTAGGCGGGGTATCTGAAGCTTTCTTT
V gene: TRBV5-4; clone size: once; D gene: NA; J gene: TRBJ2-3; CDR3 protein: CASSFPVGPDTQYF; CDR3 DNA: TGTGCCAGCAGCTTCCCAGTGGGCCCAGATACGCAGTATTTT
V gene: TRBV19; clone size: NA; D gene: NA; J gene: TRBJ2-5; CDR3 protein: CASGSGRLGQETQYF; CDR3 DNA: TGTGCCTCGGGGTCCGGACGTTTGGGGCAAGAGACCCAGTACTTC
V gene: TRBV5-4; clone size: once; D gene: NA; J gene: TRBJ1-1; CDR3 protein: CASSFLGAGALNTEAFF; CDR3 DNA: TGTGCCAGCAGCTTCCTCGGGGCAGGGGCCTTGAACACTGAAGCTTTCTTT
V gene: TRBV7-2; clone size: NA; D gene: TRBD1; J gene: TRBJ1-1; CDR3 protein: CASSSKTGGETEAFF; CDR3 DNA: TGTGCCAGCAGCTCAAAGACAGGGGGAGAAACTGAAGCTTTCTTT
V gene: TRBV9; clone size: NA; D gene: NA; J gene: TRBJ2-2; CDR3 protein: CASSVLGAGTGELFF; CDR3 DNA: TGTGCCAGCAGCGTCCTGGGGGCCGGCACCGGGGAGCTGTTTTTT
V gene: TRBV19; clone size: NA; D gene: TRBD1; J gene: TRBJ1-2; CDR3 protein: CASSIRTGVNGYTF; CDR3 DNA: TGTGCCAGTAGTATTCGGACAGGGGTCAATGGCTACACCTTC
V gene: TRBV5-1; clone size: NA; D gene: NA; J gene: TRBJ1-3; CDR3 protein: CASSPGQGSGNTIYF; CDR3 DNA: TGCGCCAGCAGCCCTGGCCAGGGCTCTGGAAACACCATATATTTT
V gene: TRBV28; clone size: NA; D gene: NA; J gene: TRBJ2-3; CDR3 protein: CASSFSPSTDTQYF; CDR3 DNA: TGTGCCAGCAGTTTCTCCCCTAGCACAGATACGCAGTATTTT
V gene: TRBV7-2; clone size: NA; D gene: NA; J gene: TRBJ2-6; CDR3 protein: CALRGNSGANVLTF; CDR3 DNA: TGTGCCCTTAGGGGGAACTCTGGGGCCAACGTCCTGACTTTC
V gene: TRBV14; clone size: NA; D gene: NA; J gene: TRBJ2-3; CDR3 protein: CASSRAGQATDTQYF; CDR3 DNA: TGTGCCAGCAGCCGAGCGGGACAGGCCACAGATACGCAGTATTTT
V gene: TRBV9; clone size: NA; D gene: TRBD1; J gene: TRBJ1-3; CDR3 protein: CASSVGTGVSGNTIYF; CDR3 DNA: TGTGCCAGCAGCGTAGGGACAGGGGTCTCTGGAAACACCATATATTTT